Following are 27 T cell receptor beta chains from one sample sequenced in a study of read filtering for tumor transcriptome and immune sequencing (dated by TCRdb to 2020 to 2022). The sample was run on an Illumina HiSeq 4000. TCR libraries were constructed from approximately 360 ng RNA using the Immunoverse kit, and molecular barcoded adaptors covering alpha/delta and beta/gamma chains were employed. The public reads were quality trimmed at Q25 with fastp and then assembled into clones with MiXCR by TCRdb, keeping productive beta chains. Here each entry gathers all rows of one CDR3 protein and keeps the most common genes and DNA. For this sample the table gives tens of thousands of distinct CDR3 sequences, of which about 20% were detected only once. Of the sample, 17% is held by the ten largest clones. Sequenced: a population of CD138-negative cells sorted from bone marrow. The cell subset or site label of this sample denotes: bone marrow mononuclear cells depleted of CD138+ plasma/myeloma cells by negative magnetic selection. Every receptor here comes from a donor aged 40 or older with multiple myeloma.

This clonotype was seen repeatedly, ten times or more. J is TRBJ1-4 and V is TRBV4-2, with a weak D call TRBD1 (5 bases). The germline gives CDR1 LGHNA, CDR2 YNFKEQ. V gave up 0 bases and J gave up 6 bases, with 11 bases separating them. CDR3 length: 15 amino acids. CDR3 nucleotides: TGTGCCAGCAGCCAAGATCCGGGGGGGGATGAAAAACTGTTTTTT. Its protein is CASSQDPGGDEKLFF.

This chain connects TRBV5-1 to TRBJ2-1; 10 positions agree with TRBD1. V shed 3 bases and J 5 bases; nucleotides not matched to a gene: 5. The CDR3 covers 15 residues. Germline V gene data show CDR1 as SGHRS and CDR2 as YFSETQ. In DNA form, the CDR3 reads TGCGCCAGCAGCTCGGGACAGGGGCAAGACAATGAGCAGTTCTTC. Its translation is CASSSGQGQDNEQFF. Full variable domain (outside the CDR3, taken from reference TRBV5-1 and TRBJ2-1): KAGVTQTPRYLIKTRGQQVTLSCSPISGHRSVSWYQQTPGQGLQFLFEYFSETQRNKGNFPGRFSGRQFSNSRSEMNVSTLELGDSALYLCASSSGQGQDNEQFFGPGTRLTVL.

At least ten counts were recorded for this clonotype. This chain links TRBV20-1 with TRBJ2-7, with D possibly being TRBD1 or TRBD2 (5 bases each). The CDR3 is 12 amino acids. Germline V gives CDR1 DFQATT, CDR2 SNEGSKA (reference sequence). The V gene lost 6 bases and the J gene lost 4 bases, with 13 bases spanning the gap. As DNA, the CDR3 is TGCAGTGCCCTGAGGGGCCCTTACGAGCAGTACTTC. It yields the protein CSALRGPYEQYF.

The sample holds a few counts of this clonotype. The chain joins TRBV5-1 to TRBJ2-3; D possibly corresponds to TRBD2 (7 bases). V shed 0 bases and J shed 4 bases, with 9 bases lying between them. The V gene's germline CDR1 is SGHRS and CDR2 YFSETQ. CDR3 length: 14 residues. The CDR3, as DNA: TGCGCCAGCAGCTTGGCGGGGGGCGCAGATACGCAGTATTTT. Amino acid sequence: CASSLAGGADTQYF.

In this sample, this clonotype turned up many times. This sequence joins TRBV5-1 and TRBJ2-1; D call uncertain. V lost 4 bases, J lost 3 bases, and 8 bases lay in between. The CDR3 contains 13 residues. The germline V gene encodes CDR1 SGHRS and CDR2 YFSETQ. DNA of the CDR3: TGCGCCAGCAGCCCTACGGGCTACAATGAGCAGTTCTTC. This gives the protein CASSPTGYNEQFF.

This clonotype was seen ten or more times. This rearrangement joins TRBV7-9 to TRBJ1-1, with TRBD1 identical over 10 bases. Germline V gives CDR1 SEHNR, CDR2 FQNEAQ (reference sequence). The CDR3 contains 15 residues. V lost 8 bases to trimming and J lost 5 bases; unmatched junction nucleotides: 11. The CDR3 region is CASGTGQGSLTEAFF. The CDR3 DNA follows: TGTGCCAGCGGCACGGGACAGGGGTCGTTGACTGAAGCTTTCTTT. Complete variable domain (other parts from reference TRBV7-9 and TRBJ1-1): DTGVSQNPRHKITKRGQNVTFRCDPISEHNRLYWYRQTLGQGPEFLTYFQNEAQLEKSRLLSDRFSAERPKGSFSTLEIQRTEQGDSAMYLCASGTGQGSLTEAFFGQGTRLTVV.

This clonotype was detected many times. The chain has TRBV27 and TRBJ2-7; 13 bases fit TRBD2. CDR3 length: 15 residues. After removal of 6 bases from V and 2 bases from J, the junction contained 4 bases not matched to a gene. Per germline, CDR1 MNHEY and CDR2 SMNVEV (reference sequence). The CDR3: CASRPGLAGPYEQYF. The CDR3 DNA is TGTGCCAGCAGACCGGGACTAGCGGGGCCCTACGAGCAGTACTTC.

This clonotype was observed many times. The chain employs TRBV13 and TRBJ2-2; tentatively, D is TRBD2 (6 bases). The ends were cut back, 4 bases at V and 0 bases at J, with 9 bases in the middle. The length of the CDR3 is 15 residues. The germline V gene has CDR1 PRHDT and CDR2 FYEKMQ (reference sequence). CDR3 protein: CASSSGLSNTGELFF. CDR3 DNA sequence: TGTGCCAGCAGCTCGGGACTCTCGAACACCGGGGAGCTGTTTTTT.

This clonotype has a single count. A much larger clone sits a single nucleotide away, making a read error possible. The chain is built from TRBV7-8 and TRBJ2-7, with 9 nucleotides matching TRBD1. The germline gives CDR1 SGHVS, CDR2 FQNEAQ. The CDR3 has 16 residues. The CDR3: CASSLLSGTGNYGQYF. In DNA form, the CDR3 reads TGTGCCAGCAGCTTATTGTCCGGGACAGGGAACTACGGGCAGTACTTC.

This clonotype appeared many times. The V call is TRBV5-1, the J call TRBJ2-3, with D possibly being TRBD1 (6 bases). V was trimmed by 0 bases and J by 4 bases, leaving 12 bases between them. In germline, CDR1 is SGHRS, CDR2 YFSETQ. The length of the CDR3 is 15 residues. The CDR3 DNA reads TGCGCCAGCAGCTTGGCCCAGGACAGTTCAGATACGCAGTATTTT. It codes for CASSLAQDSSDTQYF. Full variable domain (remainder filled in from reference TRBV5-1 and TRBJ2-3): KAGVTQTPRYLIKTRGQQVTLSCSPISGHRSVSWYQQTPGQGLQFLFEYFSETQRNKGNFPGRFSGRQFSNSRSEMNVSTLELGDSALYLCASSLAQDSSDTQYFGPGTRLTVL.

With respect to this clonotype: This sequence may be a read error, since a much larger clone differs from it by one base. The J gene is TRBJ1-1, the V gene TRBV5-6; D call uncertain. CDR1 and CDR2 from the germline V gene are SGHDT and YYEEEE. V lost 4 bases, J lost 5 bases, and 12 bases lay in between. The CDR3 totals 13 residues. CDR3 region: CASSPPGKTEAFF. The CDR3 region has the DNA TGTGCCAGCAGCCCACCGGGGAAAACTGAAGCTTTCTTT.

This chain links TRBV28 with TRBJ2-7; D is ambiguous. CDR3 length: 15 amino acids. The V end was cut by 4 bases, the J end by 0 bases, with 13 bases between. Germline V gives CDR1 MDHEN, CDR2 SYDVKM. Here the CDR3 DNA reads TGTGCCAGCAGTTCCGAGGCCCTCAGCTCCTACGAGCAGTACTTC. Protein: CASSSEALSSYEQYF. Filled out from reference TRBV28 and TRBJ2-7, the complete variable domain reads DVKVTQSSRYLVKRTGEKVFLECVQDMDHENMFWYRQDPGLGLRLIYFSYDVKMKEKGDIPEGYSVSREKKERFSLILESASTNQTSMYLCASSSEALSSYEQYFGPGTRLTVT.

This clonotype showed up many times. The V and J genes are TRBV29-1 and TRBJ2-2; TRBD1 matches 7 bases. Trimming at V came to 6 bases and at J to 3 bases, leaving 7 bases not matched to a gene. The germline V gene has CDR1 SQVTM and CDR2 ANQGSEA. CDR3 length: 14 amino acids. The CDR3 region is CSVPRGYDTGELFF. In DNA, the CDR3 is TGCAGCGTCCCCAGGGGGTACGACACCGGGGAGCTGTTTTTT.

This clonotype was detected ten times or more. The chain links TRBV19 to TRBJ2-1; 10 nucleotides align to TRBD2. CDR3 length equals 17 residues. The V gene's germline CDR1 is LNHDA and CDR2 SQIVND (reference sequence). The J segment lost 9 bases and the V segment lost 5 bases, leaving 16 bases of the junction unmatched. The CDR3 DNA is TGTGCCAGTAGTCCTACCGAGGCTAGCGGGAGAGTAGGTGAGCAGTTCTTC. Protein sequence: CASSPTEASGRVGEQFF. Full variable domain (rest looked up from reference TRBV19 and TRBJ2-1): DGGITQSPKYLFRKEGQNVTLSCEQNLNHDAMYWYRQDPGQGLRLIYYSQIVNDFQKGDIAEGYSVSREKKESFPLTVTSAQKNPTAFYLCASSPTEASGRVGEQFFGPGTRLTVL.

There are a few counts of this clonotype. The V call is TRBV29-1, the J call TRBJ1-1; 10 bases line up with TRBD1. From germline, CDR1 is SQVTM and CDR2 ANQGSEA. This CDR3 is 12 amino acids long. V lost 6 bases and J lost 5; bases outside the gene matches: 3. As DNA, the CDR3 is TGCAGCGTGGGGACAGGGGAGACTGAAGCTTTCTTT. This codes for CSVGTGETEAFF.

In its sample, this clonotype was seen many times. The gene calls are TRBV9 and TRBJ2-4; D perhaps matches TRBD2 (6 bases). Germline values: CDR1 SGDLS, CDR2 YYNGEE. Trimming cost V 7 bases and J 8 bases, with 19 bases left between them. This CDR3 has 14 amino acids. Here the CDR3 reads CASGVGGVSDIQYF. DNA of the CDR3: TGTGCCAGCGGAGTCGGGGGAGTCTCGGACATTCAGTACTTC.

This clonotype was seen ten or more times. The rearrangement uses TRBV6-1 and TRBJ1-5, with D perhaps matching TRBD1 (6 bases). This CDR3 is built from 15 residues. The germline V gene encodes CDR1 MNHNS and CDR2 SASEGT. Trimming pared 3 bases from V and 5 bases from J, leaving 14 bases between. The CDR3 here is CASSDLHKGDQPQHF. The CDR3 DNA is TGTGCCAGCAGTGATCTCCACAAGGGGGATCAGCCCCAGCATTTT.

The sample holds many counts of this clonotype. The V and J genes are TRBV15 and TRBJ2-1; perhaps TRBD2 as D (6 bases). Germline V gene sequence: CDR1 LNHNV, CDR2 YYDKDF (reference sequence). The V end lost 1 base, the J end lost 8 bases, and 9 bases lay between the germline ends. CDR3 size: 13 residues. The CDR3: CATSRGGVHEQFF. The CDR3 nucleotides are TGTGCCACCAGCAGAGGCGGGGTTCATGAGCAGTTCTTC. The entire variable domain, with the rest obtained from reference TRBV15 and TRBJ2-1, is as follows: DAMVIQNPRYQVTQFGKPVTLSCSQTLNHNVMYWYQQKSSQAPKLLFHYYDKDFNNEADTPDNFQSRRPNTSFCFLDIRSPGLGDTAMYLCATSRGGVHEQFFGPGTRLTVL.

This clonotype was found many times. The J gene is TRBJ1-5, the V gene TRBV6-5; possibly TRBD1 for D (6 bases). V shed 5 bases and J shed 0 bases, with 14 bases lying between them. This CDR3 comprises 16 residues. Germline CDR1 is MNHEY and CDR2 is SVGAGI. In DNA, the CDR3 is TGTGCCAGCAGTCGAGGGGGGCGTTTTAGCAATCAGCCCCAGCATTTT. Translated, it gives CASSRGGRFSNQPQHF.

A word on this clonotype: The likely explanation is a read error, given a far larger clone one base away. V is TRBV7-9 and J is TRBJ2-1; a possible D gene is TRBD2 (7 bases). The CDR3 covers 13 residues. Germline V lookup: CDR1 SEHNR, CDR2 FQNEAQ (reference sequence). CDR3 protein: CASSDAGATEQLF. The CDR3 nucleotides read TGTGCCAGCAGCGATGCGGGGGCGACTGAGCAGCTCTTC.

This clonotype came up many times. The rearrangement uses TRBV5-4 and TRBJ1-1; TRBD1 might be the D (6 bases). The V gene lost 0 bases and the J gene lost 2 bases, with 14 bases spanning the gap. The CDR3 covers 16 residues. Germline V gene lookup returns CDR1 SGHNT and CDR2 YYREEE (reference sequence). The CDR3 loop is CASSLGGRGSNTEAFF. In nucleotides, the CDR3 is TGTGCCAGCAGCTTGGGGGGGCGGGGCAGTAACACTGAAGCTTTCTTT.

For this clonotype: Since no conserved phenylalanine or tryptophan closes the CDR3, a read error is the likely cause. No DNA is shown, since the ends of the CDR3 on it are uncertain; the CDR3 is the one TCRdb lists. The chain joins TRBV29-1 to TRBJ2-1; TRBD2, the table's D call, lacks a check against the DNA. Inclusive of both ends, the CDR3 amounts to 11 amino acids. Germline-derived CDR1 and CDR2 are SQVTM and ANQGSEA. The CDR3 is CSVVREVERFL.

As for this clonotype: A much larger clone differs from this one at a single base, so this may be a read error. J is TRBJ2-6 and V is TRBV28, with a weak D call TRBD1 (6 bases). CDR3 length: 18 amino acids. Germline V gives CDR1 MDHEN, CDR2 SYDVKM. The CDR3 DNA sequence: TGTGCCAGCAGTTCATTCGGCAGGGGAACAACTGGGGTCAACGTCCTGACTTTC. Protein product: CASSSFGRGTTGVNVLTF.

This clonotype was recorded many times. This sequence joins TRBV10-3 and TRBJ2-3; D perhaps matches TRBD2 (6 bases). In germline, CDR1 is ENHRY, CDR2 SYGVKD. V dropped 6 bases and J dropped 5 bases, with 18 bases sitting between them. This CDR3 contains 15 residues. CDR3: CAISRDSPTQDTQYF. DNA of the CDR3: TGTGCCATCAGCCGGGACTCTCCAACCCAAGATACGCAGTATTTT.

J is TRBJ2-7 and V is TRBV11-2, with 11 bases fitting TRBD2. V dropped 5 bases and J dropped 3; count of bases not matched to a gene: 6. Germline lookup yields CDR1 SGHAT and CDR2 FQNNGV. The CDR3 extends over 15 amino acids. The CDR3 reads CASSPSTSGGYEQYF. Written as DNA, the CDR3 is TGTGCCAGCAGCCCATCCACTAGCGGGGGCTACGAGCAGTACTTC.

Comment on this clonotype: One end of the junction is discordant with germline, which a read error may explain. The chain carries TRBV6-1 and TRBJ2-1; D might be TRBD2 (6 bases). This CDR3 has 15 amino acids. Germline V gives CDR1 MNHNS, CDR2 SASEGT. CDR3 bases: TGTGCCAGCAGTGAAGTCTTGGGCGCACCTCGGGAGCAGTCCTTC. This encodes CASSEVLGAPREQSF.

This rearrangement joins TRBV20-1 to TRBJ2-7; TRBD2 aligns across 8 bases. J lost 6 bases, V lost 8 bases, and 21 bases had no gene match. This CDR3 region has 16 residues. Per the germline V gene, CDR1 is DFQATT and CDR2 is SNEGSKA (reference sequence). CDR3 sequence: CSRWVPGLAGASEQYF. Written as DNA, the CDR3 is TGCAGTAGATGGGTGCCGGGGCTAGCGGGTGCTTCCGAGCAGTACTTC.